The entry below describes one T cell receptor (beta chain). Methods used by the authors: Counts of nucleated cells, estimated from reference gene primer amplification, were obtained. Clones were read by immunoSEQ multiplex PCR, and TCRdb kept only the in-frame ones, dropping some. V and J calls and clone size are those listed in that table; D and trimming were worked out from the DNA. The sample lists some 280,000 clones, roughly 90% occurring once. V lost 6 bases and J lost 0, with 18 bases in between. There are 17 residues in the CDR3. Germline V lookup: CDR1 SEHNR, CDR2 FQNEAQ (reference sequence). This sample is drawn from a study of blood T cell repertoires in COVID-19. Study-wide context: Samples taken during acute and convalescent COVID-19 were collected in the United States, Italy and Spain. In each case, the material was cDNA or gDNA derived from T cells, B-cell-depleted T cells, or PBMCs.

This chain links TRBV7-9 with TRBJ1-3, with D tentatively TRBD1 (6 bases). The receptor's source is a woman in her twenties or thirties with active or convalescent COVID-19. What was sequenced was peripheral blood. The CDR3 coding sequence is TGTGCCAGCAGTCTAGCGGGGGCACGGAGCTCTGGAAACACCATATATTTT. Its protein is CASSLAGARSSGNTIYF.